These T cell receptor beta chains were read from a single sample in a study of chemoradiotherapy in HPV16-positive cancers. Here immunoSEQ multiplex PCR was the method, and the copy in TCRdb shows in-frame clones only, minus some. Here the sample spans about 20,000 clones, approximately 83% being singletons. The starting material was blood, obtained from a patient who underwent chemoradiotherapy. The receptors were gathered from a human donor with HPV-associated anogenital cancer. CDR3s include the opening cysteine and the closing phenylalanine or tryptophan. Each record gives: clone size, D gene, J gene, V gene, CDR3 DNA, CDR3 protein. D genes are given only for firm matches. Only some rows state a clone size, as once, few, many or a class for expanded clones.

>once|.|TRBJ1-1|TRBV20-1
TGCAGTGCCCCGAGGAACACTGAAGCTTTCTTT
CSAPRNTEAFF
>.|TRBD2|TRBJ2-3|TRBV4-3
TGCGCCAGCAGCCAAGACCGAGCGGGGACGCAGTATTTT
CASSQDRAGTQYF
>.|.|TRBJ1-2|TRBV18
TGTGCCAGCTCACCTGAAAGGGGGGCCTTCGGGGGCTACACCTTC
CASSPERGAFGGYTF
>.|TRBD2|TRBJ2-5|TRBV5-4
TGTGCCAGCAGCGTCGGGACTAGCGGTCAAGAGACCCAGTACTTC
CASSVGTSGQETQYF
>.|.|TRBJ2-5|TRBV4-1
TGCGCCAGCAGCCAAGGGACCGTAGAGACCCAGTACTTC
CASSQGTVETQYF
>.|.|TRBJ1-4|TRBV25-1
TGTGCCAGCACCCCGGCAAAGGGGAACGAAAAACTGTTTTTT
CASTPAKGNEKLFF
>.|TRBD1|TRBJ1-5|TRBV30
TGTGCCTGGAGTGGGACAGGGATTAGCAATCAGCCCCAGCATTTT
CAWSGTGISNQPQHF
>once|.|TRBJ2-6|TRBV11-1
TGTGCCAGCAGCCTAAGTCCCTCTGGGGCCAACGTCCTGACTTTC
CASSLSPSGANVLTF
>.|TRBD2|TRBJ2-3|TRBV7-3
TGTGCCAGCAGCCCAACACTAGCGGGAGGGAGGGATACGCAGTATTTT
CASSPTLAGGRDTQYF
>.|TRBD2|TRBJ2-5|TRBV7-2
TGTGCCAGCAGCTTATACCCGACTAGCGGACTTCAAGAGACCCAGTACTTC
CASSLYPTSGLQETQYF
>.|.|TRBJ1-2|TRBV5-4
TGTGCCAGCATTGGAGAATATGGCTACACCTTC
CASIGEYGYTF
>.|.|TRBJ2-2|TRBV6-5
TGTGCCAGCAAACTTGGCAGGACGAACACCGGGGAGCTGTTTTTT
CASKLGRTNTGELFF
>.|.|TRBJ2-2|TRBV5-1
TGCGCCAGCAGCTCACCGGGAGTGGCCGGGGAGCTGTTTTTT
CASSSPGVAGELFF
>.|TRBD2|TRBJ2-3|TRBV5-6
TGTGCCAGCAGCTTAAGGGCCGCGGGAGGTGGCACAGATACGCAGTATTTT
CASSLRAAGGGTDTQYF
>.|TRBD1|TRBJ1-1|TRBV6-5
TGTGCCAGCGCCGCCAGGGGGCAGACTTTCTTT
CASAARGQTFF
>once|TRBD1|TRBJ1-6|TRBV11-2
TGTGCCAGCAGCTTCCCCAGGGGGAGTTCACCCCTCCACTTT
CASSFPRGSSPLHF
>few|TRBD2|TRBJ2-2|TRBV5-1
TGCGCCAGCAGCGGGGGACTAGTGAACACCGGGGAGCTGTTTTTT
CASSGGLVNTGELFF
>.|.|TRBJ1-2|TRBV6-5
TGTGCCAGCAGTTACTCTAGCGGTCCCCTCGATGGCTACACCTTC
CASSYSSGPLDGYTF
>.|TRBD2|TRBJ2-1|TRBV5-1
TGCGCCAGCAGCTTGGGACTAGCGGGGGCAGGCGAGCAGTTCTTC
CASSLGLAGAGEQFF
>.|.|TRBJ2-5|TRBV10-3
TGTGCCATCAGTGAGTCGAAGGTTCCAGAGACCCAGTACTTC
CAISESKVPETQYF
>.|.|TRBJ1-1|TRBV7-2
TGTGCCAGCAGCTTTGGCGCAGGAGCCAACACTGAAGCTTTCTTT
CASSFGAGANTEAFF
>.|.|TRBJ1-2|TRBV5-4
TGTGCCAGCACCCCGGCTACAAACTATGGCTACACCTTC
CASTPATNYGYTF
>.|.|TRBJ1-5|TRBV6-5
TGTGCCAGCGGGACTCTTGCCCGGGGATCTCAGCCCCAGCATTTT
CASGTLARGSQPQHF
>.|.|TRBJ2-6|TRBV7-8
TGTGCCAGCAGCTTTCAAGGGGCCAACGTCCTGACTTTC
CASSFQGANVLTF
>.|.|TRBJ1-2|TRBV7-8
TGTGCCAGCAGCTTTAGTGTAGGCCAGGACAACGGCTACACCTTC
CASSFSVGQDNGYTF
>.|TRBD1|TRBJ2-2|TRBV29-1
TGCAGCGGGGGTTCAGGGGGTCGGGCCGGGGAGCTGTTTTTT
CSGGSGGRAGELFF
>once|TRBD1|TRBJ1-1|TRBV11-1
TGTGCCAGCAGCCGACAGGGGAACACTGAAGCTTTCTTT
CASSRQGNTEAFF
>.|.|TRBJ1-6|TRBV11-2
TGTGCCAGCAGCCTCCCCCGCTCCTATAATTCACCCCTCCACTTT
CASSLPRSYNSPLHF
>.|.|TRBJ2-7|TRBV10-1
TGCGCCAGCATCCCGACGGACGAGCAGTACTTC
CASIPTDEQYF
>.|TRBD1|TRBJ1-4|TRBV30
TGTGCCTGGAGTGTAAAGGGGACAGGGGATGAAAAACTGTTTTTT
CAWSVKGTGDEKLFF
>.|.|TRBJ2-3|TRBV7-8
TGTGCCAGCAGCTTGAGGGATAGCACAGATACGCAGTATTTT
CASSLRDSTDTQYF
>.|.|TRBJ2-4|TRBV4-3
TGCGCCAGCAGCCCAAATGGTCTGTGGGAAAACATTCAGTACTTC
CASSPNGLWENIQYF
>few|TRBD2|TRBJ2-1|TRBV4-3
TGCGCCAGCAGCCAATCAGCCCTAGCGGGGTACAATGAGCAGTTCTTC
CASSQSALAGYNEQFF
>.|TRBD1|TRBJ1-2|TRBV6-5
TGTGCCAGCAGGCCCGGGACAGCAAACTATGGCTACACCTTC
CASRPGTANYGYTF
>.|.|TRBJ1-6|TRBV11-2
TGTGCCAGCAGCTTAGACAGAGGACCCCTCCACTTT
CASSLDRGPLHF
>.|.|TRBJ2-5|TRBV7-9
TGTGCCAGCAGTCACGAGTTAGAAGAGACCCAGTACTTC
CASSHELEETQYF
>.|.|TRBJ2-1|TRBV11-2
TGTGCCAGCAGATCTTTGAGGGGCTACAATGAGCAGTTCTTC
CASRSLRGYNEQFF
>.|.|TRBJ1-4|TRBV9
TGTGCCAGCACCCGTTCCCCAGACTCCGTTGGAAAACTGTTTTTT
CASTRSPDSVGKLFF
>.|TRBD1|TRBJ1-2|TRBV4-3
TGCGCCAGCAGCTTCTCCGGGACAGAGTATGGCTACACCTTC
CASSFSGTEYGYTF
>.|TRBD1|TRBJ2-5|TRBV5-4
TGTGCCAGCAGCCGGGACAGAGAAGAGACCCAGTACTTC
CASSRDREETQYF
>.|TRBD2|TRBJ2-1|TRBV6-1
TGTGCCAGCGTTACTAGCGGGGGGGTGAATGAGCAGTTCTTC
CASVTSGGVNEQFF
>.|TRBD2|TRBJ2-3|TRBV18
TGTGCCAGCTCACCAGAAGGTGGACTAGCGGGGAGGACGCAGTATTTT
CASSPEGGLAGRTQYF
>.|TRBD1|TRBJ2-5|TRBV27
TGTGCCAGCAGTGCAGCCGGGACAGGGGAGACCCAGTACTTC
CASSAAGTGETQYF
>.|.|TRBJ1-1|TRBV9
TGTGCCAGCAGCGTAGATCCGTCGATGTCAGGGACTGAAGCTTTCTTT
CASSVDPSMSGTEAFF
>.|TRBD2|TRBJ2-1|TRBV7-2
TGTGCCAGCAGCTCTGCTAGCGGGATTTACAATGAGCAGTTCTTC
CASSSASGIYNEQFF
>.|.|TRBJ2-7|TRBV6-5
TGTGCCAGACTTTCGGGGACACCGGAGATGCAGTACTTC
CARLSGTPEMQYF
>.|.|TRBJ2-3|TRBV5-4
TGTGCCAGCAGCGTGGAGGGGAGAAGCACAGATACGCAGTATTTT
CASSVEGRSTDTQYF
>.|.|TRBJ2-3|TRBV5-1
TGCGCCAGCAGCTACTTAGCTGTTCCCACAGATACGCAGTATTTT
CASSYLAVPTDTQYF